This record concerns one T cell receptor (beta chain) sequence. The sample comes from a study of blood T cell repertoires in COVID-19. At the level of the study: Sites in the United States, Italy and Spain provided acute and convalescent COVID-19 samples.

Original analysis: Researchers report that nucleated cell counts were estimated from reference gene primer amplification. Data came from immunoSEQ multiplex PCR; TCRdb stores just in-frame clones and leaves some out. The V and J calls and the clone size are those of that table, but D and trimming were determined from the DNA. Of roughly 260,000 clones in the sample, roughly 85% are singletons; the top ten hold around 3.2%. The CDR3 length is 15 residues. The germline CDR1 and CDR2 sequences are MNHEY and SVGAGI. Trimming left V 2 bases short and J 1 base short, with 12 bases between. This TCR was recovered from a woman under 30 with acute or convalescent COVID-19. Specimen: peripheral blood. The chain is built from TRBV6-5 and TRBJ2-7, with a weak D call TRBD1 (6 bases). CDR3 residues: CASSYGQLSSYEQYF. CDR3 sequence (DNA): TGTGCCAGCAGTTACGGACAGCTAAGTTCCTACGAGCAGTACTTC.